The entry that follows covers one TCR beta chain sequence. What it binds is not known. This sample is drawn from a study of T cells in tuberculosis. Trimming removed 5 bases at V and 0 bases at J, with 13 bases between. The CDR3 is 15 amino acids. The germline V gene has CDR1 MNHEY and CDR2 SVGAGI. Points from the study as a whole: Smaller alpha distances in active tuberculosis partly reflected shorter CDR3-alpha lengths.

Profiling relied on immunoSEQ multiplex PCR, and the TCRdb table lists in-frame clones only, not all of them. In the table there are around 45,000 clones, roughly 94% of which are singletons. The sequenced material came from PBMCs. The TCR originated in a donor between 10 and 35 years old with latent tuberculosis or without tuberculosis infection. Some clones in this sample may be carry-over from other donors' samples. This chain links TRBV6-5 with TRBJ1-1; D is undetermined. The CDR3 DNA reads TGTGCCAGCAGTCCCGGTGGCGGCGTGAACACTGAAGCTTTCTTT. Translating it yields CASSPGGGVNTEAFF.